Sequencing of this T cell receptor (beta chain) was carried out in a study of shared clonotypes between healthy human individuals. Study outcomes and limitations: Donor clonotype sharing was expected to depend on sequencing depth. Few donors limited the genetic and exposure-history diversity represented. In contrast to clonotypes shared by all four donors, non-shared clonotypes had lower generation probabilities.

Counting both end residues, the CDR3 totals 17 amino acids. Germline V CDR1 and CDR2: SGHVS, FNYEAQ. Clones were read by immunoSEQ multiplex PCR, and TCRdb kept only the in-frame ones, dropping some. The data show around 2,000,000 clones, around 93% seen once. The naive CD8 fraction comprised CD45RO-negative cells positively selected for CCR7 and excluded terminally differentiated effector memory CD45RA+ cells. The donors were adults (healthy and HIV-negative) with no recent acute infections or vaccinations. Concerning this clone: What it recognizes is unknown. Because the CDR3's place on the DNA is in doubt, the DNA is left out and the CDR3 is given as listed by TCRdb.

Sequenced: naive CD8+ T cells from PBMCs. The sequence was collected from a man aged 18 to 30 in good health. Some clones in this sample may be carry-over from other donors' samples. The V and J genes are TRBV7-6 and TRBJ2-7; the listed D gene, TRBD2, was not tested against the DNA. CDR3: CASSLAFGEGLSYEQYF.